The 26 T cell receptor beta chains listed next were all sequenced from one sample in a study of control samples from healthy donors and cancer patients (dated by TCRdb to 2020 to 2022). Receptor amplification or capture employed the immunoSEQ multiplex PCR assay. TCRdb stores this immuneACCESS table with in-frame sequences only. Part of the clones is absent; in the studies checked, under half of the shortfall reflects unresolved V genes, and no reason is known for the rest. Recorded for this sample are fewer than 90,000 clones; nearly 90% of them occurred a single time. Under 7.5% of the sample is held by the ten biggest clonotypes. Material for sequencing was blood. The receptors stem from a woman aged 45-65 years in good health.

This chain connects TRBV2 to TRBJ2-3; 8 bases match TRBD2. The V gene end was trimmed by 4 bases and the J gene end by 2 bases; junction bases not matched to a gene: 5. Germline V gene data show CDR1 as SNHLY and CDR2 as FYNNEI. The CDR3 sequence is 15 residues long. The CDR3 loop reads CASSVTSGATDTQYF. Written as DNA, the CDR3 is TGTGCCAGCAGTGTTACTAGCGGAGCCACAGATACGCAGTATTTT.

This clone was seen just once. The chain has TRBV19 and TRBJ2-7; 9 bases line up with TRBD1. CDR1 is LNHDA, CDR2 SQIVND, per germline (reference sequence). V was clipped by 6 bases and J by 5 bases; unmatched bases: 5. This CDR3 region has 13 residues. CDR3 protein: CASRDRGSDEQYF. The DNA for the CDR3 is TGTGCCAGTAGGGACAGGGGTAGCGACGAGCAGTACTTC.

The rearrangement links TRBV12-3 or TRBV12-4 to TRBJ1-1; D remains unclear. The CDR3 has 13 amino acids. Trimming removed 2 bases from V and 4 bases from J, with 8 bases in between. The CDR3 sequence: CASSLSRLTEAFF. Written as DNA, the CDR3 is TGTGCCAGCAGTTTAAGCAGGCTCACTGAAGCTTTCTTT.

The chain joins TRBV19 to TRBJ1-1; D remains ambiguous. Germline CDR1 and CDR2: LNHDA and SQIVND (reference sequence). V dropped 6 bases and J dropped 8 bases, with 13 bases sitting between them. This CDR3 has 12 residues. CDR3 region: CASSLTLREAFF. For the CDR3, the DNA is TGTGCCAGTAGCCTGACTCTCAGGGAAGCTTTCTTT.

This clone turned up a few times. J is TRBJ1-5 and V is TRBV30; D might be TRBD1 (5 bases). V shed 4 bases and J shed 1 base, with 11 bases lying between them. This CDR3 is built from 14 residues. In germline, CDR1 is GTSNPN, CDR2 SVGIG (reference sequence). The CDR3 sequence: CAWTYGDSNQPQHF. Written as DNA, the CDR3 is TGTGCCTGGACCTACGGGGACAGCAATCAGCCCCAGCATTTT.

The chain carries TRBV7-6 and TRBJ2-2, with D tentatively TRBD1 (8 bases). V was trimmed by 7 bases and J by 6 bases, leaving 18 bases between them. The CDR3 contains 15 residues. In germline, CDR1 is SGHVS, CDR2 FNYEAQ. DNA of the CDR3: TGTGCCAGCACCCGAGACAGGGGAGGGGCCGGGGAGCTGTTTTTT. Translation gives CASTRDRGGAGELFF.

For the CDR3, the DNA is TGTGCCAGCAGCTTGCAAAGGGAACAGTACTTC. This sequence encodes CASSLQREQYF. The chain couples TRBV5-8 to TRBJ2-7; D remains ambiguous. Trimming stripped 1 base from V and 10 bases from J, with 9 bases between. CDR3 length: 11 residues. Germline values: CDR1 SGHTS, CDR2 YDEGEE.

The rearrangement links TRBV6-1 to TRBJ1-1, with D possibly being TRBD1 (5 bases). The germline V and J ends were trimmed by 0 bases and 11 bases, with 13 bases remaining between them. The CDR3 is made up of 13 amino acids. CDR1 and CDR2 (germline): MNHNS, SASEGT. The CDR3 loop reads CASSEAGPQEAFF. CDR3 nucleotide sequence: TGTGCCAGCAGTGAAGCGGGGCCCCAGGAGGCTTTCTTT.

This chain links TRBV5-4 with TRBJ2-3; the D gene is possibly TRBD1 (6 bases). This CDR3 comprises 14 residues. Germline V gene data show CDR1 as SGHNT and CDR2 as YYREEE (reference sequence). Trimming cost V 1 base and J 4 bases, with 10 bases left between them. The CDR3 loop reads CASSLQGPADTQYF. The CDR3 bases are TGTGCCAGCAGCTTGCAGGGGCCCGCAGATACGCAGTATTTT.

This chain uses TRBV28 with TRBJ1-2, with D possibly matching TRBD1 (5 bases). V dropped 6 bases and J dropped 6 bases, with 14 bases sitting between them. Germline V gene sequence: CDR1 MDHEN, CDR2 SYDVKM. The CDR3 extends over 13 amino acids. The CDR3 sequence is CASRPPGYDGYTF. CDR3 DNA sequence: TGTGCCAGCAGGCCTCCAGGGTACGATGGCTACACCTTC.

This chain joins TRBV20-1 and TRBJ1-2, with D possibly matching TRBD1 (6 bases). Trimming removed 3 bases at V and 5 bases at J, with 16 bases between. Germline CDR1 and CDR2: DFQATT and SNEGSKA (reference sequence). The length of the CDR3 is 14 residues. The CDR3 DNA reads as TGCAGTGCTAGTGGTCGGGTTCAGGGGTATGGCTACACCTTC. Its protein product is CSASGRVQGYGYTF.

This chain connects TRBV9 to TRBJ1-2; D remains ambiguous. This CDR3 has 14 residues. V was cut by 4 bases and J by 3 bases, with 13 bases left in between. Germline values: CDR1 SGDLS, CDR2 YYNGEE. The CDR3 protein is CASSPTVYDYGYTF. The DNA for the CDR3 is TGTGCCAGCAGCCCGACGGTTTATGACTATGGCTACACCTTC.

This clone was recorded only once. V is TRBV12-5 and J is TRBJ1-1; no definite D call. V lost 5 bases, J lost 4 bases, and 14 bases lay in between. Germline V gene data show CDR1 as LGHNT and CDR2 as FRNRAP. This CDR3 region has 14 residues. The CDR3 nucleotides read TGTGCTAGTGGTGCCAGGTCTGCGGGCACTGAAGCTTTCTTT. Encoded protein: CASGARSAGTEAFF.

The rearrangement joins TRBV7-9 to TRBJ2-3; TRBD2 is a possible D gene (6 bases). CDR1 is SEHNR and CDR2 is FQNEAQ in the germline V gene (reference sequence). The V end lost 4 bases, the J end lost 2 bases, and 10 bases lay between the germline ends. This CDR3 is 14 amino acids long. Written as DNA, the CDR3 is TGTGCCAGCAGCTCCTGGGGACTCACAGATACGCAGTATTTT. Its translation is CASSSWGLTDTQYF.

The V call is TRBV4-2, the J call TRBJ2-3, with D uncertain. The CDR3 contains 13 residues. Trimming took 0 bases from V and 4 from J, leaving 5 bases between them. CDR1 and CDR2 from the germline V gene are LGHNA and YNFKEQ. As DNA, the CDR3 is TGTGCCAGCAGCCAAGAATCGGCAGATACGCAGTATTTT. Its protein product is CASSQESADTQYF.

This clone was recorded a few times. CDR3 protein: CASSEWRNSNQPQHF. The CDR3, as DNA: TGTGCCAGCAGTGAATGGAGAAATAGCAATCAGCCCCAGCATTTT. This rearrangement joins TRBV6-1 to TRBJ1-5; unclear D gene. V was cut by 2 bases and J by 0 bases, with 8 bases left in between. The CDR3 is made up of 15 amino acids. The V gene's germline CDR1 is MNHNS and CDR2 SASEGT.

The V and J genes are TRBV19 and TRBJ2-2; D is undetermined. Germline V gives CDR1 LNHDA, CDR2 SQIVND (reference sequence). The CDR3 covers 13 residues. V dropped 2 bases and J dropped 3 bases, with 4 bases sitting between them. CDR3 amino acids: CASSIRYTGELFF. The CDR3 region has the DNA TGTGCCAGTAGTATAAGGTACACCGGGGAGCTGTTTTTT.

The chain couples TRBV5-4 to TRBJ1-4; possibly TRBD1 for D (6 bases). The CDR3 loop spans 14 amino acids. Germline V CDR1 and CDR2: SGHNT, YYREEE (reference sequence). V dropped 4 bases and J dropped 5 bases, with 12 bases sitting between them. The CDR3 here is CASSPGQTNEKLFF. CDR3 DNA: TGTGCCAGCAGCCCTGGACAGACAAATGAAAAACTGTTTTTT.

This clone appeared a single time. The CDR3 DNA follows: TGTGCCAGCAGCTTAGCAGGGGTCGCTGAAGCTTTCTTT. Translation gives CASSLAGVAEAFF. This chain joins TRBV7-9 and TRBJ1-1; D perhaps matches TRBD1 (5 bases). The CDR3 length is 13 residues. Germline V gene lookup returns CDR1 SEHNR and CDR2 FQNEAQ (reference sequence). V gave up 0 bases and J gave up 6 bases, with 8 bases separating them.

V and J are TRBV5-6 and TRBJ2-7, with TRBD1 matching 9 bases. The junction had 12 bases not matched to a gene; V was cut back by 3 bases and J by 5 bases. There are 16 residues in the CDR3. Germline V CDR1 and CDR2: SGHDT, YYEEEE. Here the CDR3 reads CASSYPGTGRVHEQYF. CDR3 DNA: TGTGCCAGCAGCTACCCCGGGACAGGGAGGGTCCACGAGCAGTACTTC.

V gene TRBV5-1 combines with J gene TRBJ1-5; D is ambiguous. The V end lost 4 bases, the J end lost 3 bases, and 14 bases lay between the germline ends. This CDR3 comprises 15 residues. Germline V gene sequence: CDR1 SGHRS, CDR2 YFSETQ. Written as DNA, the CDR3 is TGCGCCAGCAGCCCAGTAGCAGGTTCCAATCAGCCCCAGCATTTT. Translation: CASSPVAGSNQPQHF. Full variable domain (remainder filled in from reference TRBV5-1 and TRBJ1-5): KAGVTQTPRYLIKTRGQQVTLSCSPISGHRSVSWYQQTPGQGLQFLFEYFSETQRNKGNFPGRFSGRQFSNSRSEMNVSTLELGDSALYLCASSPVAGSNQPQHFGDGTRLSIL.

V usage is TRBV7-8 and J usage is TRBJ2-1; 7 bases agree with TRBD1. Germline CDR1 is SGHVS and CDR2 is FQNEAQ. The CDR3 length is 16 residues. Trimming took 2 bases from V and 2 from J; bases not matched to a gene: 6. The CDR3 spells CASSLQTGTPYNEQFF. The CDR3 nucleotides read TGTGCCAGCAGCTTACAGACAGGGACCCCCTACAATGAGCAGTTCTTC.

This clone was counted a few times. This sequence joins TRBV3-1 (or the pseudogene TRBV3-2) and TRBJ1-5; the match to TRBD1 covers 9 bases. The CDR3 consists of 15 residues. Germline V lookup: CDR1 LGHDT, CDR2 YNNKEL (reference sequence). V lost 4 bases, J lost 1 base, and 2 bases stayed unmatched. The CDR3 DNA is TGTGCCAGCAGCCGAGGGACAGGGAGCAATCAGCCCCAGCATTTT. Translated: CASSRGTGSNQPQHF.

The chain joins TRBV29-1 to TRBJ1-2; D is undetermined. From germline, CDR1 is SQVTM and CDR2 ANQGSEA. This CDR3 has 12 residues. Trimming shortened V by 3 bases and J by 6 bases, and 11 bases separated the two germline ends. The CDR3 reads CSVETPLNGYTF. DNA of the CDR3: TGCAGCGTTGAGACCCCCTTGAATGGCTACACCTTC.

In its sample, this clone was seen a few times. The V and J genes are TRBV6-5 and TRBJ1-5; D call uncertain. In germline, CDR1 is MNHEY, CDR2 SVGAGI. V was shortened by 9 bases and J by 3 bases, with 12 bases between the two germline ends. The CDR3 runs to 13 residues. The CDR3 sequence: CARPGLVNQPQHF. CDR3 DNA sequence: TGTGCCAGGCCCGGCCTAGTCAATCAGCCCCAGCATTTT.

The chain uses TRBV18 and TRBJ2-3; 8 bases agree with TRBD2. The germline V gene has CDR1 KGHSH and CDR2 LQKENI. The CDR3 totals 16 residues. The junction had 6 bases not matched to a gene; V was cut back by 2 bases and J by 2 bases. This CDR3 reads CASSPSGGGSTDTQYF. For the CDR3, the DNA is TGTGCCAGCTCACCAAGTGGCGGGGGGTCCACAGATACGCAGTATTTT.